This T cell receptor beta chain was found in a study of T cell responses to AZD1222 COVID-19 vaccine (dated by TCRdb to about 2021). Turning to the overall study: AZD1222 recipients whose second dose came at about 4 weeks and those whose second dose came at about 12 weeks were combined into one group, since spike-specific TCR depth and breadth did not differ between the two schedules. A total of about 250 trial participants underwent TCR sequencing, of whom roughly 210 had received two doses of AZD1222 and approximately 25 had received two doses of the MenACWY control vaccine. Enrollment into the trials was organized by age into subgroups of 18-55, 56-69 and 70-plus years, and those subgroups contained roughly 150, 30 and 60 TCR-sequenced participants, respectively.

The CDR3 regions of human TCRbeta chains were subjected to immunosequencing. The study's own analysis went as follows. TCRs in the repertoires were compared against a reference library of SARS-CoV-2-specific TCRs that had been generated with the MIRA antigen-specificity platform. Breadth was defined as the fraction of unique TCRs that were SARS-CoV-2-associated, and depth was defined as the fraction of total T cells that were SARS-CoV-2-associated. Using the MIRA data, each spike-specific TCR was assigned both to the spike region to which the TCR was reactive and to a CD4 or CD8 class. Log10-transformed breadth and depth values were compared by one-way ANOVA with Sidak's multiple comparisons tests. As stored in TCRdb, this immuneACCESS dataset retains in-frame rearrangements with V and J assigned. A fraction of the clones does not appear; measured against another copy, unresolved V genes explain less than half of the discrepancy, and the remainder lacks a known reason. V and J calls and clone size are given by that table; D and trimming were obtained from the DNA. The sample table shows about 150,000 clones, and more than 90% are seen once. The top ten clonotypes cover roughly 1.7% of the sample.

V trim: 5 bases; J trim: 1 base; unmatched bases: 10. CDR1 and CDR2, per the germline V gene, are SGHTA and FQGTGA. Reading from cysteine to phenylalanine, the CDR3 counts 17 amino acids. Just CDR3 DNA is preserved here, 51 bases in frame from base 1. Paper-wide results and their limitations: Because no samples from the day 14 peak response were available, repertoires could be characterized only after the peak T cell response. Spike-specific TCR breadth and depth rose significantly after two AZD1222 doses compared with day 0 and with MenACWY recipients. Only six AZD1222 recipients were SARS-CoV-2 seropositive at baseline, limiting conclusions about previously exposed vaccinees. The 56-69-year group was small, and its depth increase did not reach significance, likely because of low power. Most participants were white British and females outnumbered males, and the authors suggested that clonal diversity may have been underestimated. The vaccine-associated CD4 TCRs covered the entire spike protein, and the dominant responses fell in regions 160-218 and 743-854. Nearly half of unique spike-specific TCRs reportedly recognized epitopes outside regions mutated in the B.1.351 and B.1.1.7 variants.

The label giving this sample's time point can be read as: baseline before first vaccination. The vaccinee samples were drawn from two UK trials, COV001 and COV002, one of which was a single-blind randomized controlled phase 2/3 trial testing AZD1222 (ChAdOx1 nCoV-19) in healthy adults. Trial participant PBMC samples were collected at day 0 and day 28 after the second dose for TCRbeta chain sequencing. On this clone itself: The antigen it recognizes is unknown. It has no much larger one-base neighbor in the sample; base qualities were not kept.

The starting material was peripheral blood, obtained on day 0 of AZD1222 vaccination. The receptor comes from an adult in good health. The sequence links TRBV7-3 to TRBJ2-1, and 8 junctional nucleotides match TRBD2. This receptor carries the CDR3 CASSLKPGLESYNEQFF. The DNA is TGTGCCAGCAGCCTTAAGCCGGGACTAGAATCCTACAATGAGCAGTTCTTC.